Listed below are T cell receptor beta chains from one sample, sequenced in a study of blood T cells in healthy people across ages. TCRdb re-called the 5' RACE reads through MiXCR, storing one row per CDR3 protein. Of some 920,000 distinct CDR3 sequences listed, roughly 51% are singletons. Sequenced material: blood. The receptors derive from a woman aged 55-70 years in good health. CDR3s leave out the opening cysteine and the closing phenylalanine or tryptophan. The order of the fields is CDR3 protein, clone size, J gene, D gene, V gene. The D gene is left open where the match is weak. Not every row has a clone size; where given, it reads once, few, many or a size class.

CDR3aa: ASSAFRVFKGYEQY
abundance: .
j_gene: .
d_gene: .
v_gene: TRBV28

CDR3aa: ATSRTGYEQY
abundance: many
j_gene: TRBJ2-7
d_gene: TRBD1
v_gene: TRBV24-1

CDR3aa: SASFPENSYNEQF
abundance: few
j_gene: TRBJ2-1
d_gene: .
v_gene: TRBV20-1

CDR3aa: ASSSWVINEQY
abundance: .
j_gene: TRBJ2-7
d_gene: .
v_gene: TRBV11-2

CDR3aa: ASSFPRNTGGAQF
abundance: .
j_gene: TRBJ2-1
d_gene: TRBD1
v_gene: TRBV7-2

CDR3aa: ASSSQPNYRNEQF
abundance: .
j_gene: TRBJ2-1
d_gene: .
v_gene: TRBV7-6

CDR3aa: ASSSDGLAADTQY
abundance: .
j_gene: TRBJ2-3
d_gene: TRBD2
v_gene: TRBV5-1

CDR3aa: ASSPHPKAGRDGYT
abundance: .
j_gene: TRBJ1-2
d_gene: .
v_gene: TRBV12-3/TRBV12-4

CDR3aa: ASSYARNTEAF
abundance: .
j_gene: TRBJ1-1
d_gene: .
v_gene: TRBV6-2/TRBV6-3

CDR3aa: ASSQEYDGYT
abundance: .
j_gene: TRBJ1-2
d_gene: .
v_gene: TRBV14